This T cell receptor beta chain was recovered during a study of T cell responses to AZD1222 COVID-19 vaccine. Study-level results: Most donors were white British and more were female, and clonal diversity was possibly underestimated. Dominant at 160-218 and 743-854, vaccine-associated CD4 TCRs also spanned spike. Vaccination with two AZD1222 doses was followed by a rise in Spike-specific TCR breadth and depth.

TCRdb's table, derived via immunoSEQ multiplex PCR, lists solely in-frame clones and lacks some. Of 60,000 to 75,000 clones listed, about four fifths were seen once; the top ten hold roughly 6.5%. Turning to this clone: What it binds is not known.

Germline V gives CDR1 MDHEN, CDR2 SYDVKM. This CDR3 spans 14 amino acids. V shed 6 bases and J shed 0 bases, with 9 bases lying between them. The V call is TRBV28, the J call TRBJ2-1, with a tentative D call TRBD1 (5 bases). Sequencing used peripheral blood, obtained 28 days after the second AZD1222 dose. The sequence was obtained from an adult who received the AZD1222 COVID-19 vaccine. Written as DNA, the CDR3 is TGTGCCAGCAGACAGGACCGCTCCTACAATGAGCAGTTCTTC. This gives the protein CASRQDRSYNEQFF.